Described below is a single T cell receptor beta chain sequence and its context. The target antigen is unknown. These donors, healthy bone marrow donors, were studied. The PCR was carried out with 60 Vbeta primers and 13 Jbeta primers. Clones were read by immunoSEQ multiplex PCR, and TCRdb kept only the in-frame ones, dropping some. The table lists under 200,000 clones, roughly 73% of them singletons, with about 1.4% in the top ten. This sample is part of a study of cytomegalovirus exposure and HLA in healthy donors. Across the study: There were a few hundred genotyped donors. Of these, 81% fell in the genetic ancestry cluster associated with self-reported Caucasian donors. Study-wide results and limits: Association with HLA alleles at 0.05 false discovery rate was found for 15,000 to 20,000 TCR beta sequences in a later analysis.

The sequence derives from a woman younger than 45 in good health and CMV-seronegative. Sequencing used PBMCs.

The CDR3 sequence: CASSQEGGGWVVASGNTIYF. In DNA, the CDR3 is TGCGCCAGCAGCCAAGAAGGAGGGGGCTGGGTGGTGGCCTCTGGAAACACCATATATTTT. The gene calls are TRBV4-1 and TRBJ1-3; 7 bases map to TRBD1. The length of the CDR3 is 20 residues. V shed 0 bases and J 0 bases; nucleotides not matched to a gene: 14. Germline lookup yields CDR1 MGHRA and CDR2 YSYEKL.